The 5 T cell receptor beta chains below were found in one sample sequenced in a study of memory B cells and T cells in multiple sclerosis. Measured with immunoSEQ multiplex PCR; TCRdb has only the in-frame clones, and not every one. The sample holds hundreds of clones; approximately 81% are singletons and the top ten take 14%. Sequenced: brain tissue. These receptors were obtained from a human donor with multiple sclerosis.

The chain links TRBV2 to TRBJ2-3, with 7 bases that match TRBD1. J was trimmed by 2 bases and V by 6 bases; bases with no gene match: 11. Germline-derived CDR1 and CDR2 are SNHLY and FYNNEI. CDR3 length: 16 residues. CDR3 DNA sequence: TGTGCCAGCAGCGGAAGACAGGGCTCCCCCACAGATACGCAGTATTTT. It translates to CASSGRQGSPTDTQYF.

V usage is TRBV28 and J usage is TRBJ2-2, with 9 bases that match TRBD2. CDR1 MDHEN and CDR2 SYDVKM come from the germline V gene. This CDR3 contains 15 residues. Trimming took 10 bases from V and 0 from J; bases not matched to a gene: 6. DNA for the CDR3: TGTGCCACCGAGGCGGGGGGGGCGAACACCGGGGAGCTGTTTTTT. Protein product: CATEAGGANTGELFF.

This clone was observed once. The gene calls are TRBV21-1 and TRBJ2-6. TRBV21-1 is a documented pseudogene. The CDR3 runs to 18 residues. The CDR3 loop is CASRPEMLQQSRANVLTF. The CDR3 coding sequence is TGTGCCAGCAGACCGGAAATGCTACAACAAAGTCGGGCCAACGTCCTGACTTTC.

The V gene is TRBV5-1, the J gene TRBJ2-2; tentatively, D is TRBD2 (7 bases). The CDR3 consists of 17 residues. Germline lookup yields CDR1 SGHRS and CDR2 YFSETQ. V gave up 2 bases and J gave up 1 base, with 15 bases separating them. CDR3 nucleotides: TGCGCCAGCAGCTTAAATCCGGGGGGCAGGAACACCGGGGAGCTGTTTTTT. Protein product: CASSLNPGGRNTGELFF.

This clone was seen just once. At one of its ends the junction is not consistent with the germline gene, which may arise from a read error. The chain combines TRBV29-1 with TRBJ2-1; 9 nucleotides align to TRBD1. CDR3 size: 14 residues. Looked up from germline, CDR1 is SQVTM and CDR2 is ANQGSEA. For the CDR3, the DNA is TGCAGCATTGACAGGGGGGCCTTTTACAATGAGCAGTTCTTC. Its translation: CSIDRGAFYNEQFF.